These T cell receptor beta chains were read from a single sample in a study of human T cells and chemical hapten exposure. TCRdb ran MiXCR on the RACE reads and lists one entry per CDR3 protein. The top ten hold just over 2.5% of the sample, which has 300,000 to 400,000 distinct CDR3 sequences, more than 4.5% seen once. The sample was whole blood, taken in connection with sensitization to the hapten diphenylcyclopropenone (DPC). The receptors derive from a woman aged 50 to 65 with alopecia areata. Some clones in this sample may be carry-over from other donors' samples. Each CDR3 is given with its conserved first and last residue. The D gene is left open where the match is weak. Clone sizes are given selectively: once, few, many, or a class where the clone is expanded.

clone_size	d_call	v_call	j_call	cdr3_aa	cdr3_nt
NA	TRBD1	TRBV6-1	TRBJ1-1	CASSETGQGPEAFF	TGTGCCAGCAGTGAAACGGGACAGGGGCCTGAAGCTTTCTTT
NA	NA	TRBV6-5	TRBJ2-7	CASTKDGRGGEQYF	TGTGCCAGCACCAAGGACGGTAGGGGGGGCGAGCAGTACTTC
many	TRBD1	TRBV29-1	TRBJ2-3	CSVDLGQGLSDTQYF	TGCAGCGTTGATTTAGGACAGGGGCTATCCGATACGCAGTATTTT
few	NA	TRBV10-3	TRBJ1-5	CAISDSSNQPQHF	TGTGCCATCAGTGACAGTAGCAATCAGCCCCAGCATTTT
few	TRBD1	TRBV19	TRBJ1-6	CASSPRGQGHSPLHF	TGTGCCAGTAGCCCACGGGGACAGGGACATTCACCCCTCCACTTT
many	TRBD2	TRBV19	TRBJ2-7	CASSISSGGSYEQYF	TGTGCCAGTAGTATCAGTAGCGGGGGTTCCTACGAGCAGTACTTC
NA	NA	TRBV27	TRBJ2-5	CASSFDRNQETQYF	TGTGCCAGCAGTTTCGACAGGAACCAAGAGACCCAGTACTTC
many	NA	TRBV6-5	TRBJ1-2	CASSADGINYGYTF	TGTGCCAGCAGTGCCGACGGGATTAACTATGGCTACACCTTC
few	NA	TRBV3-1	TRBJ2-3	CASSHRDVRDTQYF	TGTGCCAGCAGCCACCGAGACGTGCGAGATACGCAGTATTTT
many	TRBD2	TRBV6-5	TRBJ2-1	CASSRSGNEQFF	TGTGCCAGCAGCCGTAGCGGGAATGAGCAGTTCTTC
NA	TRBD2	TRBV27	TRBJ2-1	CASSSTSGEQFF	TGTGCCAGCAGTTCGACTAGCGGGGAGCAGTTCTTC
NA	NA	TRBV10-3	TRBJ2-4	CAISEGSIQYF	TGTGCCATCAGTGAAGGGAGCATTCAGTACTTC
many	TRBD1	TRBV7-9	TRBJ1-1	CASSLRTGLNTEAFF	TGTGCCAGCAGCTTAAGGACAGGGCTGAACACTGAAGCTTTCTTT
many	TRBD2	TRBV4-2	TRBJ2-7	CASSQPLAVSSYEQYF	TGTGCCAGCAGCCAGCCCCTAGCGGTGAGCTCCTACGAGCAGTACTTC
few	NA	TRBV5-1	TRBJ1-1	CASSLTGIGTEAFF	TGCGCCAGCAGCTTGACAGGGATAGGCACTGAAGCTTTCTTT
NA	TRBD2	TRBV10-3	TRBJ2-3	CAISESWRGGPTDTQYF	TGTGCCATCAGTGAGTCGTGGCGGGGGGGCCCCACAGATACGCAGTATTTT
many	NA	TRBV4-1	TRBJ2-6	CASSQEQGLLANVLTF	TGCGCCAGCAGCCAGGAACAGGGCCTGCTGGCCAACGTCCTGACTTTC
NA	NA	TRBV9	TRBJ2-7	CASSVSPGTYEQYF	TGTGCCAGCAGCGTATCCCCAGGAACCTACGAGCAGTACTTC
NA	NA	TRBV11-2	TRBJ1-1	CASSSLRGQLNTEAFF	TGTGCCAGCAGCTCCCTTAGGGGACAATTAAACACTGAAGCTTTCTTT
many	TRBD1	TRBV10-3	TRBJ2-3	CAINSDRGQGTDTQYF	TGTGCCATCAACTCGGACAGGGGGCAGGGCACAGATACGCAGTATTTT
NA	NA	TRBV20-1	TRBJ1-1	CSARHFGETEAFF	TGCAGTGCTAGGCACTTTGGGGAAACTGAAGCTTTCTTT
many	TRBD1	TRBV7-9	TRBJ1-1	CASSPGTGGVNTEAFF	TGTGCCAGCAGCCCCGGGACAGGGGGCGTAAACACTGAAGCTTTCTTT
many	TRBD2	TRBV9	TRBJ2-2	CASSPRTSGNTGELFF	TGTGCCAGCAGCCCTAGGACTAGCGGGAACACCGGGGAGCTGTTTTTT
many	TRBD1	TRBV29-1	TRBJ2-7	CSVSKPDRPTYEQYF	TGCAGCGTTTCCAAGCCGGACAGGCCTACCTACGAGCAGTACTTC
few	NA	TRBV5-4	TRBJ1-5	CATSLGTPAGNQPQHF	TGTGCCACTTCCCTGGGCACCCCGGCGGGCAATCAGCCCCAGCATTTT
many	NA	TRBV3-1	TRBJ1-1	CASRRGTEAFF	TGTGCCAGCAGGAGGGGGACTGAAGCTTTCTTT
NA	NA	TRBV4-1	TRBJ1-1	CASSQDRGEYTEAFF	TGCGCCAGCAGCCAAGATAGGGGGGAGTACACTGAAGCTTTCTTT
NA	TRBD1	TRBV29-1	TRBJ2-1	CSGTGDEQFF	TGCAGTGGCACAGGGGATGAGCAGTTCTTC
NA	NA	TRBV6-2/TRBV6-3	TRBJ2-1	CASSSGTLYGEQFF	TGTGCCAGCAGTTCCGGGACTCTGTACGGTGAGCAGTTCTTC
NA	TRBD2	TRBV28	TRBJ2-1	CASRHGLAATYNEQFF	TGTGCCAGCAGACATGGACTAGCGGCCACCTACAATGAGCAGTTCTTC
few	NA	TRBV12-3/TRBV12-4	TRBJ1-6	CASSFGNSLRNSPLHF	TGTGCCAGCAGTTTCGGAAACAGCTTAAGGAATTCACCCCTCCACTTT
many	NA	TRBV7-9	TRBJ2-6	CASSLEGLRSGANVLTF	TGTGCCAGCAGCTTAGAGGGGCTACGGTCTGGGGCCAACGTCCTGACTTTC
NA	NA	TRBV20-1	TRBJ2-2	CSARDRSANTGELFF	TGCAGTGCTAGAGATCGAAGCGCGAACACCGGGGAGCTGTTTTTT
many	TRBD1	TRBV7-9	TRBJ2-3	CASSTHDRADTQYF	TGTGCCAGCAGCACCCACGACAGGGCAGATACGCAGTATTTT
NA	NA	TRBV5-1	TRBJ1-3	CASSSGGPSGNTIYF	TGCGCCAGCAGTTCTGGGGGCCCCTCTGGGAACACCATATATTTT
many	NA	TRBV27	TRBJ1-2	CASSFTGELYGYTF	TGTGCCAGCAGTTTTACAGGCGAACTCTATGGCTACACCTTC
NA	TRBD2	TRBV15	TRBJ2-5	CATSREGLAGGAETQYF	TGTGCCACCAGCAGAGAAGGACTAGCGGGAGGCGCGGAGACCCAGTACTTC
NA	NA	TRBV20-1	TRBJ1-1	CSARIGSDTEAFF	TGCAGTGCTAGAATAGGTTCGGACACTGAAGCTTTCTTT
many	TRBD1	TRBV12-3/TRBV12-4	TRBJ1-4	CASSEGDSINEKLFF	TGTGCCAGTTCGGAGGGGGACAGTATTAATGAAAAACTGTTTTTT
NA	NA	TRBV4-2	TRBJ2-2	CASRGGKASGELFF	TGTGCCAGCAGGGGGGGAAAGGCGTCCGGGGAGCTGTTTTTT
NA	TRBD1	TRBV18	TRBJ2-2	CASSFTGARELFF	TGTGCCAGCTCATTTACAGGGGCCCGGGAGCTGTTTTTT
NA	NA	TRBV12-3/TRBV12-4	TRBJ1-2	CASSPTAGRGYTF	TGTGCCAGCAGCCCCACAGCAGGGCGAGGCTACACCTTC
many	NA	TRBV7-9	TRBJ2-3	CASSLGGGSANTQYF	TGTGCCAGCAGCTTAGGAGGGGGGTCCGCGAATACGCAGTATTTT
NA	TRBD1	TRBV11-2	TRBJ2-7	CASSHWAAGGTYEQYF	TGTGCCAGCAGCCACTGGGCCGCAGGGGGTACCTACGAGCAGTACTTC
many	NA	TRBV7-6	TRBJ2-2	CASSFESANTGELFF	TGTGCCAGCAGCTTTGAGAGCGCGAACACCGGGGAGCTGTTTTTT